The rows below give T cell receptor beta chains drawn from one sample of a study of blood T cell repertoires in COVID-19. The repertoire was sequenced with immunoSEQ multiplex PCR; TCRdb's copy has only in-frame clones and lacks some. In the table there are around 130,000 clones, roughly nine tenths of which are singletons. Sequencing was carried out using peripheral blood. The receptors here all came from a man aged 50-59 years with active COVID-19. CDR3s include the opening cysteine and the closing phenylalanine or tryptophan. A D gene is named only where the DNA matches it firmly. Clone size is shown for a subset of rows, as once, few, many or a class of expanded clone.

d_call	v_call	clone_size	j_call	cdr3_length	cdr3_aa	cdr3_nt
.	TRBV6-2/TRBV6-3	.	TRBJ1-5	15	CASSYGRGKNQPQHF	TGTGCCAGCAGTTATGGGAGAGGGAAGAATCAGCCCCAGCATTTT
.	TRBV6-5	.	TRBJ2-3	15	CASSYRQGRTDTQYF	TGTGCCAGCAGTTACCGTCAGGGGCGGACAGATACGCAGTATTTT
TRBD2	TRBV7-9	.	TRBJ2-1	16	CASSLESGRVGNEQFF	TGTGCCAGCAGCTTAGAGAGCGGGAGAGTCGGCAATGAGCAGTTCTTC
.	TRBV13	.	TRBJ2-7	15	CASSQDSALNYEQYF	TGTGCCAGCAGCCAGGACAGTGCCCTAAACTACGAGCAGTACTTC
.	TRBV6-5	once	TRBJ1-4	14	CASSYLRNNEKLFF	TGTGCCAGCAGTTACCTAAGAAATAATGAAAAACTGTTTTTT
TRBD2	TRBV18	.	TRBJ2-5	16	CASSLRLAGVQETQYF	TGTGCCAGCTCGCTTCGACTAGCGGGAGTCCAAGAGACCCAGTACTTC
.	TRBV9	.	TRBJ1-6	14	CASSLEGMGSPLHF	TGTGCCAGCAGCCTAGAGGGGATGGGGTCACCCCTCCACTTT
.	TRBV24-1	.	TRBJ1-6	17	CATQSLRGAGLNSPLHF	TGTGCCACCCAGAGTTTACGTGGGGCTGGCCTAAATTCACCCCTCCACTTT
TRBD1	TRBV5-1	.	TRBJ2-2	16	CASSPGQTANTGELFF	TGCGCCAGCAGCCCGGGACAGACCGCGAACACCGGGGAGCTGTTTTTT
TRBD2	TRBV4-1	few	TRBJ2-1	20	CASSQGGASGGFSSYNEQFF	TGCGCCAGCAGCCAAGGGGGGGCTAGCGGGGGATTTAGCTCCTACAATGAGCAGTTCTTC
.	TRBV7-9	once	TRBJ2-3	14	CATRGGTFTDTQYF	TGTGCCACCAGGGGGGGGACATTCACAGATACGCAGTATTTT
.	TRBV25-1	.	TRBJ1-1	16	CASSDAGRGMNTEAFF	TGTGCCAGCAGTGACGCCGGTAGGGGCATGAACACTGAAGCTTTCTTT
TRBD2	TRBV5-1	.	TRBJ2-3	17	CASNAGLAGGITDTQYF	TGCGCCAGCAACGCGGGACTAGCGGGAGGGATCACAGATACGCAGTATTTT
.	TRBV19	once	TRBJ2-5	14	CASSRSADQETQYF	TGTGCCAGTAGTCGGTCGGCGGATCAAGAGACCCAGTACTTC
TRBD2	TRBV7-6	.	TRBJ2-1	17	CASSYAWGLAEYNEQFF	TGTGCCAGCAGCTACGCGTGGGGACTAGCGGAATACAATGAGCAGTTCTTC
.	TRBV6-5	.	TRBJ1-1	13	CASSSTGNTEAFF	TGTGCCAGCAGCTCTACAGGGAACACTGAAGCTTTCTTT
.	TRBV21-1	.	TRBJ2-5	15	CASSSTSGTGETQYF	TGTGCCAGCAGCTCAACGAGCGGGACTGGCGAGACCCAGTACTTC
.	TRBV5-5	few	TRBJ1-2	13	CASSFQQYYGYTF	TGTGCCAGCAGCTTTCAACAGTACTATGGCTACACCTTC
.	TRBV6-5	.	TRBJ2-5	14	CASSRLTAAGTQYF	TGTGCCAGCAGTAGATTGACGGCCGCGGGGACCCAGTACTTC
.	TRBV7-2	.	TRBJ1-5	17	CASSPGGGEGSNQPQHF	TGTGCCAGCAGCCCCGGGGGTGGGGAGGGGAGCAATCAGCCCCAGCATTTT